Each of the 26 T cell receptor beta chains below was sequenced from the same sample in a study of cytomegalovirus exposure and HLA in healthy donors. A multiplex PCR was run with 60 Vbeta primers and 13 Jbeta primers. Generated by immunoSEQ multiplex PCR, the TCRdb table keeps only in-frame clones and is missing some. In the table there are around 62,000 clones, about four fifths of which are singletons. Sequencing was performed on PBMCs. These TCRs come from a woman aged 25 to 39 in good health and CMV-seronegative.

The gene calls are TRBV4-1 and TRBJ1-1; D unclear. CDR1 and CDR2 from the germline V gene are MGHRA and YSYEKL. This CDR3 is 14 amino acids long. Deletions cut 7 bases from V and 0 bases from J, with 12 bases between. The CDR3 protein is CASKREGMNTEAFF. For the CDR3, the DNA is TGCGCCAGCAAGAGGGAAGGGATGAACACTGAAGCTTTCTTT.

The V call is TRBV28, the J call TRBJ1-4; D is uncertain. CDR1 is MDHEN and CDR2 is SYDVKM in the germline V gene. CDR3 length: 13 residues. With 7 bases removed from V and 6 bases from J, the gap between germline ends came to 12 bases. CDR3 in DNA: TGTGCCAGCATGGCTTTATCCTATGAAAAACTGTTTTTT. The encoded protein is CASMALSYEKLFF. The full variable domain, its missing parts supplied by reference TRBV28 and TRBJ1-4, is DVKVTQSSRYLVKRTGEKVFLECVQDMDHENMFWYRQDPGLGLRLIYFSYDVKMKEKGDIPEGYSVSREKKERFSLILESASTNQTSMYLCASMALSYEKLFFGSGTQLSVL.

The chain employs TRBV7-2 and TRBJ1-4, with D maybe TRBD1 (6 bases). V was clipped by 5 bases and J by 5 bases, with 18 bases between them. The CDR3 runs to 16 residues. Germline CDR1 reads SGHTA; CDR2 reads FQGNSA. CDR3 sequence (DNA): TGTGCCAGCAGCCCCCGCGGGAGGGGGACCAATGAAAAACTGTTTTTT. It specifies CASSPRGRGTNEKLFF.

The V call is TRBV15, the J call TRBJ1-1, with D unclear. CDR1 and CDR2 (germline): LNHNV, YYDKDF (reference sequence). This CDR3 has 11 residues. Deletions cut 4 bases from V and 5 bases from J, with 5 bases between. The CDR3 region is CATSMRTEAFF. CDR3 DNA sequence: TGTGCCACCAGCATGAGGACTGAAGCTTTCTTT.

This chain links TRBV5-1 with TRBJ2-7; D remains unclear. V was clipped by 0 bases and J by 0 bases, with 7 bases between them. The CDR3 runs 14 residues. Germline loops: CDR1 SGHRS, CDR2 YFSETQ. CDR3 sequence (DNA): TGCGCCAGCAGCTTGGACAGTTCCTCCTACGAGCAGTACTTC. It encodes CASSLDSSSYEQYF.

This clone was picked up one time. The gene calls are TRBV6-6 and TRBJ1-1; D is uncertain. Germline CDR1 MNHNY, CDR2 SVGAGI (reference sequence). The CDR3 consists of 13 residues. The V gene lost 0 bases and the J gene lost 11 bases, with 13 bases spanning the gap. The CDR3 reads CASSYSVEGRAFF. The DNA for the CDR3 is TGTGCCAGCAGTTACTCGGTGGAGGGTAGGGCTTTCTTT.

This clone was seen only a few times. V and J are TRBV13 and TRBJ2-5, with 7 bases aligning to TRBD1. This CDR3 region has 16 residues. Losses at the gene ends were 5 bases for V and 0 bases for J; bases not matched to a gene: 9. The germline V gene encodes CDR1 PRHDT and CDR2 FYEKMQ (reference sequence). CDR3 in amino acids: CASSQSTGTHQETQYF. The CDR3 DNA reads TGTGCCAGCAGCCAATCGACAGGGACCCACCAAGAGACCCAGTACTTC.

The V and J genes are TRBV7-9 and TRBJ2-2; TRBD1 agrees at 8 bases. This CDR3 is built from 17 residues. Trimming at V came to 1 base and at J to 6 bases, leaving 10 bases not matched to a gene. Germline CDR1 SEHNR, CDR2 FQNEAQ (reference sequence). CDR3 nucleotides: TGTGCCAGCAGCTTAGTTCGGCAGGGGGCGATCGCCGGGGAGCTGTTTTTT. As protein: CASSLVRQGAIAGELFF.

The chain employs TRBV27 and TRBJ2-1, with 13 bases fitting TRBD2. This CDR3 is 20 amino acids long. CDR1 MNHEY and CDR2 SMNVEV come from the germline V gene (reference sequence). J lost 0 bases, V lost 5 bases, and 13 bases had no gene match. The CDR3 region has the DNA TGTGCCAGCAGTCCAACGACTAGCGGGGGGCTACCGAGCTCCTACAATGAGCAGTTCTTC. Translated: CASSPTTSGGLPSSYNEQFF.

This chain links TRBV15 with TRBJ2-3; 11 nucleotides match TRBD2. V was clipped by 2 bases and J by 4 bases; unmatched bases: 8. The length of the CDR3 is 17 residues. Germline V lookup: CDR1 LNHNV, CDR2 YYDKDF (reference sequence). The CDR3 is CATSRHHSGGASDTQYF. In nucleotides, the CDR3 is TGTGCCACCAGCAGACATCATAGCGGGGGGGCTTCAGATACGCAGTATTTT.

The gene calls are TRBV11-2 and TRBJ2-5; D not resolved. The germline V gene has CDR1 SGHAT and CDR2 FQNNGV. This CDR3 is 12 amino acids long. V shed 5 bases and J shed 2 bases, with 6 bases lying between them. CDR3 bases: TGTGCCAGCAGCGCGCAACAAGAGACCCAGTACTTC. Translated, it gives CASSAQQETQYF. The complete variable domain, with remaining parts taken from reference TRBV11-2 and TRBJ2-5, reads EAGVAQSPRYKIIEKRQSVAFWCNPISGHATLYWYQQILGQGPKLLIQFQNNGVVDDSQLPKDRFSAERLKGVDSTLKIQPAKLEDSAVYLCASSAQQETQYFGPGTRLLVL.

The chain joins TRBV27 to TRBJ2-2; tentatively, D is TRBD1 (6 bases). The CDR3 runs to 15 residues. The V and J ends lost 2 bases and 2 bases respectively, with 9 bases between them. Germline V gene sequence: CDR1 MNHEY, CDR2 SMNVEV (reference sequence). CDR3 residues: CASSLGQLNTGELFF. In DNA, the CDR3 is TGTGCCAGCAGTTTAGGACAGCTAAACACCGGGGAGCTGTTTTTT.

The chain recombines TRBV11-2 with TRBJ1-3; 9 bases fit TRBD1. J lost 9 bases, V lost 3 bases, and 9 bases had no gene match. Germline V CDR1 and CDR2: SGHAT, FQNNGV. The CDR3 is 15 residues long. CDR3 nucleotides: TGTGCCAGCAGCTTCGGTGAAGGACAGGGGACCACCATATATTTT. Translation gives CASSFGEGQGTTIYF. The full variable domain, its missing parts supplied by reference TRBV11-2 and TRBJ1-3, is EAGVAQSPRYKIIEKRQSVAFWCNPISGHATLYWYQQILGQGPKLLIQFQNNGVVDDSQLPKDRFSAERLKGVDSTLKIQPAKLEDSAVYLCASSFGEGQGTTIYFGEGSWLTVV.

The chain recombines TRBV4-3 with TRBJ1-4; D gene ambiguous. V was cut by 1 base and J by 2 bases, with 23 bases left in between. CDR3 length equals 20 residues. Germline CDR1 and CDR2: LGHNA and YSLEER. The CDR3 loop is CASSQVASSGGYFTNEKLFF. The CDR3 DNA reads as TGCGCCAGCAGCCAAGTGGCCTCCAGCGGCGGATACTTCACTAATGAAAAACTGTTTTTT.

The V call is TRBV7-6, the J call TRBJ2-5, with 13 bases aligning to TRBD2. The CDR3 spans 15 residues. Per the germline V gene, CDR1 is SGHVS and CDR2 is FNYEAQ. V shed 5 bases, J shed 5 bases, and the junction held 5 bases outside the gene matches. The CDR3 region has the DNA TGTGCCAGCAGCCCGCGGACTAGCGGGAGTGAGACCCAGTACTTC. It codes for CASSPRTSGSETQYF.

CDR3 sequence reads: CASSATFADTQYF. The DNA of the CDR3 is TGTGCCAGCAGTGCTACCTTCGCAGATACGCAGTATTTT. The chain links TRBV6-1 to TRBJ2-3; D is unresolved. This CDR3 contains 13 residues. Trimming pared 4 bases from V and 4 bases from J, leaving 9 bases between. Germline V lookup: CDR1 MNHNS, CDR2 SASEGT.

Only a few counts were recorded for this clone. CDR3 sequence reads: CASSSDRGNSPLHF. Here the CDR3 DNA reads TGTGCCAGCAGCTCTGACAGGGGTAATTCACCCCTCCACTTT. The chain employs TRBV5-6 and TRBJ1-6; 8 bases line up with TRBD1. V gave up 3 bases and J gave up 6 bases; unmatched junction bases: 2. Germline values: CDR1 SGHDT, CDR2 YYEEEE. The CDR3 covers 14 residues.

The CDR3 loop reads CASSQGVLPFF. Written as DNA, the CDR3 is TGTGCCAGCAGTCAAGGGGTATTGCCTTTCTTT. V and J are TRBV9 and TRBJ1-1; tentatively, D is TRBD1 (5 bases). The germline V gene has CDR1 SGDLS and CDR2 YYNGEE. The length of the CDR3 is 11 residues. V was pared by 5 bases and J by 12 bases, with 14 bases between.

The chain links TRBV6-6 to TRBJ2-5; D is ambiguous. Germline V gene sequence: CDR1 MNHNY, CDR2 SVGAGI (reference sequence). The CDR3 has 11 amino acids. Trimming shortened V by 6 bases and J by 3 bases, and 5 bases separated the two germline ends. The DNA of the CDR3 is TGTGCCAGCAGACTCGAAGAGACCCAGTACTTC. Translated, it gives CASRLEETQYF.

The rearrangement links TRBV6-5 to TRBJ1-1; D is ambiguous. Trimming removed 2 bases from V and 1 base from J, with 5 bases in between. Germline V gene sequence: CDR1 MNHEY, CDR2 SVGAGI. The CDR3 loop spans 13 amino acids. In DNA form, the CDR3 reads TGTGCCAGCAGTTACGTTAAGAACACTGAAGCTTTCTTT. It codes for CASSYVKNTEAFF.

The chain employs TRBV19 and TRBJ1-2; possible D gene TRBD1, 5 bases. This CDR3 has 14 amino acids. Trimming cost V 5 bases and J 4 bases, with 14 bases left between them. In germline, CDR1 is LNHDA, CDR2 SQIVND (reference sequence). CDR3 coding DNA: TGTGCCAGTAGTGGTCCAGGGAGGGGCTATGGCTACACCTTC. Protein product: CASSGPGRGYGYTF.

The chain uses TRBV6-1 and TRBJ2-3, with D perhaps matching TRBD2 (6 bases). Trimming removed 4 bases from V and 2 bases from J, with 22 bases in between. The CDR3 length is 18 residues. Germline CDR1 MNHNS, CDR2 SASEGT. The CDR3 DNA sequence: TGTGCCAGCAGTGGGAGGTTGGGAATAGCGGAGATCACAGATACGCAGTATTTT. As protein: CASSGRLGIAEITDTQYF.

The chain combines TRBV4-1 with TRBJ1-1; D ambiguous. The CDR3 totals 16 residues. V was shortened by 1 base and J by 3 bases, with 15 bases between the two germline ends. Germline CDR1 and CDR2: MGHRA and YSYEKL. The CDR3 nucleotides read TGCGCCAGCAGCCAAGGGTTCCTAGCCTCCGACACTGAAGCTTTCTTT. Translating gives CASSQGFLASDTEAFF.

The chain recombines TRBV6-5 with TRBJ2-7; 10 nucleotides line up with TRBD2. There are 14 residues in the CDR3. Trimming cost V 10 bases and J 5 bases; bases outside gene matches: 11. Germline CDR1 and CDR2: MNHEY and SVGAGI. CDR3 nucleotide sequence: TGTGCCACAGAGAGACTAGCGGGCCGGGACGAGCAGTACTTC. Its protein product is CATERLAGRDEQYF.

This sequence joins TRBV14 and TRBJ1-2, with 10 bases aligning to TRBD1. CDR1 SGHDN and CDR2 FVKESK come from the germline V gene. The junction had 11 bases not matched to a gene; V was cut back by 5 bases and J by 8 bases. The CDR3 is 15 amino acids. The CDR3 bases are TGTGCCAGCAGCACGACAGGGGGCAGGACAATAGGCTACACCTTC. Protein product: CASSTTGGRTIGYTF. The complete variable domain, with remaining parts taken from reference TRBV14 and TRBJ1-2, reads EAGVTQFPSHSVIEKGQTVTLRCDPISGHDNLYWYRRVMGKEIKFLLHFVKESKQDESGMPNNRFLAERTGGTYSTLKVQPAELEDSGVYFCASSTTGGRTIGYTFGSGTRLTVV.

The rearrangement links TRBV6-5 to TRBJ2-7; possible D gene TRBD1, 6 bases. The CDR3 is 14 amino acids. V was pared by 6 bases and J by 3 bases, with 15 bases between. The V gene's germline CDR1 is MNHEY and CDR2 SVGAGI. This CDR3 reads CASRPEGHFYEQYF. CDR3 sequence (DNA): TGTGCCAGCAGGCCTGAGGGACACTTCTACGAGCAGTACTTC.